The 9 T cell receptor beta chains presented below share a single source sample, sequenced in a study of blood T cells in healthy people across ages. PCR was performed a second time for about 6 to 12 cycles using a sample-barcoded 5' primer and a J-beta primer mix. A single record per CDR3 protein comes from TCRdb applying MiXCR to the 5' RACE reads. The sample yields 850,000 to 1,000,000 distinct CDR3 sequences, 48% seen once. Sample: blood. The receptors derive from a man younger than 40 in good health.

V usage is TRBV3-1 and J usage is TRBJ1-1, with TRBD1 matching over 7 bases. CDR1 and CDR2 (germline): LGHDT, YNNKEL (reference sequence). The CDR3 is 15 residues long. V lost 0 bases and J lost 4; bases outside the gene matches: 5. The CDR3 loop is CASSQERNRGTEAFF. CDR3 bases: TGTGCCAGCAGCCAAGAAAGGAACAGGGGCACTGAAGCTTTCTTT.

The V and J genes are TRBV3-1 and TRBJ2-1; TRBD2 aligns across 15 bases. V lost 3 bases, J lost 6 bases, and 6 bases stayed unmatched. Looked up from germline, CDR1 is LGHDT and CDR2 is YNNKEL (reference sequence). The CDR3 has 17 residues. CDR3 sequence reads: CASSHQGLAGGTNEQFF. CDR3 in DNA: TGTGCCAGCAGCCATCAAGGACTAGCGGGGGGGACCAATGAGCAGTTCTTC.

The chain couples TRBV24-1 to TRBJ2-1; 8 nucleotides line up with TRBD1. The V and J ends lost 4 bases and 6 bases, in that order; junction bases with no gene match: 10. CDR1 KGHDR and CDR2 SFDVKD come from the germline V gene. The length of the CDR3 is 16 residues. The DNA for the CDR3 is TGTGCCACCAGTGACGCCGGGACAGGCAGCTTCAATGAGCAGTTCTTC. This gives the protein CATSDAGTGSFNEQFF.

This chain links TRBV6-5 with TRBJ1-5, with TRBD1 matching 9 bases. Germline lookup yields CDR1 MNHEY and CDR2 SVGAGI. This CDR3 is 19 amino acids long. Trimming cost V 2 bases and J 3 bases; bases outside gene matches: 14. This chain's CDR3 is CASSYVGTGKSGANQPQHF. The CDR3 DNA is TGTGCCAGCAGTTACGTTGGGACAGGGAAAAGTGGGGCCAATCAGCCCCAGCATTTT.

V and J are TRBV20-1 and TRBJ1-6, with TRBD1 matching 7 bases. Germline V gives CDR1 DFQATT, CDR2 SNEGSKA (reference sequence). This CDR3 region has 17 residues. The J segment lost 0 bases and the V segment lost 6 bases, leaving 11 bases of the junction unmatched. The CDR3: CSASYRGQSSYNSPLHF. Here the CDR3 DNA reads TGCAGTGCGTCCTACAGGGGCCAGAGCTCCTATAATTCACCCCTCCACTTT.

The J gene is TRBJ2-1, the V gene TRBV5-1; D is uncertain. Per germline, CDR1 SGHRS and CDR2 YFSETQ. Trimming stripped 3 bases from V and 0 bases from J, with 10 bases between. The CDR3 runs to 15 residues. In DNA, the CDR3 is TGCGCCAGCAGCTCCGAGACGAGCTCCTACAATGAGCAGTTCTTC. This translates into CASSSETSSYNEQFF.

The table lists this clonotype with a few counts. The gene calls are TRBV3-1 and TRBJ2-1, with 12 bases aligning to TRBD2. Looked up from germline, CDR1 is LGHDT and CDR2 is YNNKEL (reference sequence). CDR3 length: 15 residues. V was pared by 4 bases and J by 6 bases, with 4 bases of the junction left unmatched. CDR3 residues: CASSRPSGGANEQFF. CDR3 nucleotide sequence: TGTGCCAGCAGCCGCCCTAGCGGGGGGGCCAATGAGCAGTTCTTC.

The chain links TRBV27 to TRBJ1-2, with 9 nucleotides matching TRBD1. Germline V lookup: CDR1 MNHEY, CDR2 SMNVEV (reference sequence). The CDR3 length is 17 residues. The J segment lost 4 bases and the V segment lost 0 bases, leaving 9 bases of the junction unmatched. The CDR3 loop reads CASSLSGRQGEIYGYTF. CDR3 in DNA: TGTGCCAGCAGTTTATCGGGGAGACAGGGGGAGATCTATGGCTACACCTTC.

V usage is TRBV5-1 and J usage is TRBJ1-6, with a weak D call TRBD1 (5 bases). The CDR3 loop spans 15 amino acids. Between the trimmed V and J ends, which lost 0 bases and 9 bases, there was a span of 13 bases. Germline CDR1 is SGHRS and CDR2 is YFSETQ. DNA for the CDR3: TGCGCCAGCAGCTTGGCCGGAATGGGACGTTCACCCCTCCACTTT. Protein sequence: CASSLAGMGRSPLHF. Filled out from reference TRBV5-1 and TRBJ1-6, the complete variable domain reads KAGVTQTPRYLIKTRGQQVTLSCSPISGHRSVSWYQQTPGQGLQFLFEYFSETQRNKGNFPGRFSGRQFSNSRSEMNVSTLELGDSALYLCASSLAGMGRSPLHFGNGTRLTVT.